Given below is one T cell receptor beta chain in context. Its antigen is not identified. Nashville, Tennessee was home to all donors, each a Caucasian adult. The run depth of the assay was deep. Data came from immunoSEQ multiplex PCR; TCRdb stores just in-frame clones and leaves some out. Among about 1.1 million clones listed, 60% to 85% were seen once. CDR3 size: 15 residues. CDR1 and CDR2 from the germline V gene are SGHRS and YFSETQ. Trimming pared 7 bases from V and 4 bases from J, leaving 19 bases between. The sample is drawn from a study of shared clonotypes between healthy human individuals. Whole-study findings and limits: All-four-donor shared clonotypes had higher generation probabilities than non-shared clonotypes did. Rarefaction showed that sequencing of sorted subsets was incomplete (despite large depth).

This chain joins TRBV5-1 and TRBJ2-3; a possible D gene is TRBD1 (6 bases). The specimen sequenced was memory CD4+ T cells from PBMCs. The subset here: CD45RA-negative fraction. This clonotype was sampled from a man aged 18 to 29 in good health. Some clones in this sample may be carry-over from other donors' samples. CDR3 in DNA: TGCGCCAGCGGTCGTTTACAGGGTTCGGCAGATACGCAGTATTTT. Residues: CASGRLQGSADTQYF.